These 27 T cell receptor beta chains were sequenced from one sample in a study of blood T cell repertoires in COVID-19. This table comes from immunoSEQ multiplex PCR, and its TCRdb copy is limited to in-frame clones, with some not included. The sample has approximately 70,000 clones; 75% to 95% are singletons. The sample taken for sequencing was peripheral blood. The origin of the receptors is a man in his forties or fifties with COVID-19, enrolled during active disease.

The CDR3 sequence is CASSQDSRYEQYF. CDR3 sequence (DNA): TGTGCCAGCAGCCAAGATAGTCGGTACGAGCAGTACTTC. The rearrangement links TRBV3-1 (or the pseudogene TRBV3-2) to TRBJ2-7; D remains ambiguous. The CDR3 spans 13 residues. With 0 bases removed from V and 4 bases from J, the gap between germline ends came to 7 bases. Germline V CDR1 and CDR2: LGHDT, YNNKEL (reference sequence).

The chain recombines TRBV11-2 with TRBJ2-2; D gene ambiguous. The CDR3 covers 11 residues. Trimming took 10 bases from V and 7 from J, leaving 10 bases between them. The germline CDR1 and CDR2 sequences are SGHAT and FQNNGV. CDR3 region: CATRVVGELFF. In nucleotides, the CDR3 is TGTGCCACTCGGGTAGTCGGGGAGCTGTTTTTT.

This sequence joins TRBV6-2 or TRBV6-3 and TRBJ1-6; tentatively, D is TRBD1 (6 bases). The CDR3 is 15 residues long. Trimming stripped 2 bases from V and 8 bases from J, with 13 bases between. Per the germline V gene, CDR1 is MNHEY and CDR2 is SVGEGT. CDR3 sequence: CASSYDRQVHSPLHF. Here the CDR3 DNA reads TGTGCCAGCAGTTACGACAGACAGGTTCATTCACCCCTCCACTTT.

V usage is TRBV27 and J usage is TRBJ2-7; 7 bases map to TRBD1. V lost 6 bases, J lost 3 bases, and 8 bases stayed unmatched. The CDR3 is made up of 14 amino acids. Germline CDR1 and CDR2: MNHEY and SMNVEV (reference sequence). The CDR3 loop reads CASSLDRENYEQYF. CDR3 in DNA: TGTGCCAGCAGCCTCGACAGGGAAAACTACGAGCAGTACTTC.

The chain joins TRBV30 to TRBJ1-1, with unresolved D. This CDR3 has 15 residues. V lost 3 bases and J lost 4, with 18 bases in between. Germline V gene data show CDR1 as GTSNPN and CDR2 as SVGIG (reference sequence). CDR3 in DNA: TGTGCCTGGAGACGACCGGCTGGTGGAGGCACTGAAGCTTTCTTT. Protein: CAWRRPAGGGTEAFF.

The chain carries TRBV7-9 and TRBJ2-5; D is unclear. This CDR3 is built from 13 residues. V gave up 5 bases and J gave up 5 bases, with 12 bases separating them. The germline CDR1 and CDR2 sequences are SEHNR and FQNEAQ (reference sequence). The CDR3 DNA is TGTGCCAGCAGCAGTAACGGAGCGGAGACCCAGTACTTC. This encodes CASSSNGAETQYF. The variable domain in full, completed from reference TRBV7-9 and TRBJ2-5, reads DTGVSQNPRHKITKRGQNVTFRCDPISEHNRLYWYRQTLGQGPEFLTYFQNEAQLEKSRLLSDRFSAERPKGSFSTLEIQRTEQGDSAMYLCASSSNGAETQYFGPGTRLLVL.

This chain joins TRBV28 and TRBJ1-6; 8 bases agree with TRBD1. The CDR3 length is 12 residues. Germline trimming cut 8 bases from V and 8 bases from J; bases unmatched to any gene: 2. Germline CDR1 reads MDHEN; CDR2 reads SYDVKM. CDR3 DNA: TGTGCCAGCCAGGGGGCTCATTCACCCCTCCACTTT. Its protein product is CASQGAHSPLHF.

This sequence joins TRBV2 and TRBJ1-4; tentative D call: TRBD1 (5 bases). The CDR3 covers 14 residues. V lost 6 bases and J lost 1, with 9 bases in between. Germline V gene data show CDR1 as SNHLY and CDR2 as FYNNEI. The DNA of the CDR3 is TGTGCCAGCAGGGAGACAGAAACTAATGAAAAACTGTTTTTT. Residues: CASRETETNEKLFF.

The rearrangement links TRBV19 to TRBJ2-5; possible D gene TRBD2, 7 bases. The germline V gene encodes CDR1 LNHDA and CDR2 SQIVND (reference sequence). V was pared by 6 bases and J by 2 bases, with 19 bases between. CDR3 size: 16 residues. The CDR3 nucleotides are TGTGCCAGTAGAGGGGCGGGGGCCCCGCCACAAGAGACCCAGTACTTC. Encoded protein: CASRGAGAPPQETQYF.

V is TRBV9 and J is TRBJ2-2; TRBD1 matches at 8 bases. This CDR3 spans 15 amino acids. Germline values: CDR1 SGDLS, CDR2 YYNGEE. V gave up 0 bases and J gave up 6 bases; unmatched junction bases: 4. CDR3 nucleotides: TGTGCCAGCAGCGTAGGTGGACAGGGAGCCGGGGAGCTGTTTTTT. Amino acids: CASSVGGQGAGELFF.

The chain has TRBV5-1 and TRBJ2-7; TRBD2 matches 7 bases. V dropped 5 bases and J dropped 0; count of bases not matched to a gene: 8. CDR3 length: 15 residues. CDR1 and CDR2 (germline): SGHRS, YFSETQ. CDR3 DNA: TGCGCCAGCAGTTCCTTAGGCGGGGGCTCCTACGAGCAGTACTTC. Amino acid sequence: CASSSLGGGSYEQYF.

This chain joins TRBV6-5 and TRBJ1-3; D is unclear. V lost 0 bases and J 0 bases, leaving 9 bases between the germline ends. This CDR3 is built from 16 residues. Germline V gene lookup returns CDR1 MNHEY and CDR2 SVGAGI. The CDR3 sequence: CASSYSKPVSGNTIYF. The CDR3, as DNA: TGTGCCAGCAGTTACTCGAAGCCGGTCTCTGGAAACACCATATATTTT.

The rearrangement links TRBV30 to TRBJ1-5, with D possibly matching TRBD1 (5 bases). The CDR3 is 13 residues long. Germline V gene data show CDR1 as GTSNPN and CDR2 as SVGIG (reference sequence). V lost 6 bases and J lost 11, with 20 bases in between. CDR3 in DNA: TGTGCCTGTAACGGGGCTCCCGGGGGGGCCCAGCATTTT. It yields the protein CACNGAPGGAQHF.

V gene TRBV5-1 combines with J gene TRBJ2-7, with 8 positions matching TRBD2. The ends lost 2 bases at V and 2 bases at J; junction bases unmatched: 6. From germline, CDR1 is SGHRS and CDR2 YFSETQ. The CDR3 length is 15 residues. The CDR3 DNA is TGCGCCAGCAGCTTAGGAGCGGGGGTGACCTACGAGCAGTACTTC. It specifies CASSLGAGVTYEQYF.

The chain has TRBV3-1 (or the pseudogene TRBV3-2) and TRBJ1-5, with TRBD1 as a possible D gene (6 bases). Germline values: CDR1 LGHDT, CDR2 YNNKEL (reference sequence). CDR3 size: 14 residues. V was trimmed by 4 bases and J by 9 bases, leaving 16 bases between them. The CDR3 sequence: CASSPWTAQGPQHF. The CDR3, as DNA: TGTGCCAGCAGCCCTTGGACAGCTCAGGGGCCCCAGCATTTT.

The chain recombines TRBV18 with TRBJ2-1; 10 positions match TRBD1. This CDR3 spans 14 amino acids. The ends lost 8 bases at V and 8 bases at J; junction bases unmatched: 9. Germline V CDR1 and CDR2: KGHSH, LQKENI. CDR3 DNA sequence: TGTGCCAGCAAACCGGGACAGGGGTCTGATGAGCAGTTCTTC. Its translation: CASKPGQGSDEQFF.

The chain links TRBV2 to TRBJ2-3, with TRBD2 matching over 14 bases. The germline V gene encodes CDR1 SNHLY and CDR2 FYNNEI. The V and J ends lost 7 bases and 4 bases, in that order; junction bases with no gene match: 1. The CDR3 loop spans 14 amino acids. The DNA of the CDR3 is TGTGCCAGCACGACTAGCGGGGGGGCAGATACGCAGTATTTT. Translating it yields CASTTSGGADTQYF.

The rearrangement uses TRBV30 and TRBJ2-6, with 7 bases fitting TRBD1. V gave up 2 bases and J gave up 0 bases; unmatched junction bases: 7. CDR1 GTSNPN and CDR2 SVGIG come from the germline V gene (reference sequence). The CDR3 sequence is 17 residues long. CDR3 in DNA: TGTGCCTGGAGTTGGGGACAGCTTTTCTCTGGGGCCAACGTCCTGACTTTC. Translating it yields CAWSWGQLFSGANVLTF.

The rearrangement joins TRBV10-3 to TRBJ2-2; perhaps TRBD1 as D (5 bases). V was shortened by 10 bases and J by 4 bases, with 13 bases between the two germline ends. The CDR3 consists of 13 residues. The V gene's germline CDR1 is ENHRY and CDR2 SYGVKD. Written as DNA, the CDR3 is TGTGCCACGGCAGGGCTCGTCACCGGGGAGCTGTTTTTT. Translated, it gives CATAGLVTGELFF.

The CDR3 loop reads CAWSGLTGNTEAFF. For the CDR3, the DNA is TGTGCCTGGAGTGGATTGACAGGAAACACTGAAGCTTTCTTT. This chain uses TRBV30 with TRBJ1-1; the D gene is possibly TRBD1 (6 bases). V shed 1 base and J shed 2 bases, with 11 bases lying between them. The CDR3 spans 14 residues. CDR1 is GTSNPN, CDR2 SVGIG, per germline (reference sequence).

The sample holds one count of this clone. The same CDR3 is also encoded by other DNA sequences in this sample. The chain carries TRBV6-5 and TRBJ1-5, with 8 bases matching TRBD1. The CDR3 contains 13 residues. J gave up 5 bases and V 7 bases, and 4 bases lay outside the gene matches. CDR1 is MNHEY and CDR2 is SVGAGI in the germline V gene. The CDR3 spells CASTGTGDQPQHF. The CDR3 DNA sequence: TGTGCCAGCACCGGGACAGGAGATCAGCCCCAGCATTTT.

Here the CDR3 DNA reads TGTGCCAGCAGCGGAGGGGCCACAGGGCCAGATACGCAGTATTTT. Translated: CASSGGATGPDTQYF. V and J are TRBV9 and TRBJ2-3, with a possible D match to TRBD1 (6 bases). The V end was cut by 3 bases, the J end by 4 bases, with 15 bases between. The CDR3 loop spans 15 amino acids. CDR1 is SGDLS and CDR2 is YYNGEE in the germline V gene.

The chain links TRBV6-1 to TRBJ2-7; 8 positions agree with TRBD1. The CDR3 consists of 15 residues. With V trimmed by 0 bases and J by 4 bases, 5 bases remained unmatched. The germline V gene has CDR1 MNHNS and CDR2 SASEGT. The CDR3 reads CASSEALQGGYEQYF. The DNA for the CDR3 is TGTGCCAGCAGTGAAGCGTTACAGGGGGGATACGAGCAGTACTTC.

DNA of the CDR3: TGTGCCAGCAGCTTAATGGGGGCTGAGACCCAGTACTTC. Its translation is CASSLMGAETQYF. The genes are TRBV7-6 and TRBJ2-5; possible D gene TRBD1, 6 bases. This CDR3 comprises 13 residues. Trimming removed 2 bases at V and 5 bases at J, with 9 bases between. Per germline, CDR1 SGHVS and CDR2 FNYEAQ. Full variable domain (missing parts from reference TRBV7-6 and TRBJ2-5): GAGVSQSPRYKVTKRGQDVALRCDPISGHVSLYWYRQALGQGPEFLTYFNYEAQQDKSGLPNDRFSAERPEGSISTLTIQRTEQRDSAMYRCASSLMGAETQYFGPGTRLLVL.

The rearrangement uses TRBV29-1 and TRBJ2-5; 7 nucleotides match TRBD1. CDR1 and CDR2 from the germline V gene are SQVTM and ANQGSEA. J was trimmed by 5 bases and V by 7 bases; bases with no gene match: 10. The CDR3 is 13 residues long. DNA of the CDR3: TGCAGCGCCAAAGACAGGGTCGGTGAGACCCAGTACTTC. Amino acid sequence: CSAKDRVGETQYF. Drawing the rest from reference TRBV29-1 and TRBJ2-5, the complete variable domain is SAVISQKPSRDICQRGTSLTIQCQVDSQVTMMFWYRQQPGQSLTLIATANQGSEATYESGFVIDKFPISRPNLTFSTLTVSNMSPEDSSIYLCSAKDRVGETQYFGPGTRLLVL.

The chain employs TRBV28 and TRBJ1-2; TRBD1 might be the D (6 bases). The CDR3 is made up of 15 amino acids. Germline lookup yields CDR1 MDHEN and CDR2 SYDVKM. V lost 6 bases and J 4 bases, leaving 18 bases between the germline ends. The CDR3 spells CASSSYDRSAYGYTF. For the CDR3, the DNA is TGTGCCAGCAGCTCCTACGACAGGTCGGCCTATGGCTACACCTTC.

This chain links TRBV3-1 (or the pseudogene TRBV3-2) with TRBJ1-1; D ambiguous. Germline loops: CDR1 LGHDT, CDR2 YNNKEL (reference sequence). The CDR3 runs to 12 residues. The V end lost 2 bases, the J end lost 5 bases, and 6 bases lay between the germline ends. Written as DNA, the CDR3 is TGTGCCAGCAGCCAATCTGAGACTGAAGCTTTCTTT. Protein: CASSQSETEAFF.